The T cell receptor (beta chain) under discussion was sequenced for a study of blood T cells in healthy people across ages. Using a J-beta primer mix together with a sample-barcoded 5' primer, a second PCR was run for roughly 6 to 12 cycles. TCRdb analysed the 5' RACE reads with MiXCR anew, one entry per CDR3 protein. The sample carries roughly 1,500,000 distinct CDR3 sequences, roughly 32% recorded once. Study-level findings and limits: Estimates drawn from one million T cells were deemed to understate diversity. The percentage of naive T cells correlated strongly with TCR beta diversity. Roughly linear age-related decline in beta diversity appeared, significant by age 40.

CDR1 SGHRS and CDR2 YFSETQ come from the germline V gene. The CDR3 loop spans 15 amino acids. Each of the donors had roughly 9.1 milliliters of peripheral blood drawn into EDTA-treated Vacutainer tubes. A remark on this clonotype: What it binds is not known. One end of the junction fails to match germline, which may point to a read error.

V usage is TRBV5-1 and J usage is TRBJ2-1; TRBD2 is a possible D gene (5 bases). The TCR originated in a woman in her 30s in good health. The sample taken for sequencing was blood. The CDR3 DNA sequence: TGCGCCGGCAGCTTGTACGAGGGCCTCTACAATGAGCAGTTCTTC. Translated: CAGSLYEGLYNEQFF.